These 22 T cell receptor beta chains came from one sample sequenced in a study of blood T cell repertoires in COVID-19. Measured with immunoSEQ multiplex PCR; TCRdb has only the in-frame clones, and not every one. This sample has 350,000 or so clones, with about 92% found just once. The sequenced sample was PBMCs or T cells enriched from blood (not recorded which). The receptors derive from a woman aged 25 to 39 who had recovered from COVID-19.

Worth noting for this clone: Other DNA sequences in the sample encode the same CDR3. This chain connects TRBV7-9 to TRBJ2-3, with TRBD2 matching 9 bases. This CDR3 contains 15 residues. Germline CDR1 is SEHNR and CDR2 is FQNEAQ (reference sequence). Trimming took 2 bases from V and 0 from J; bases not matched to a gene: 0. The CDR3 loop reads CASSLTSGSTDTQYF. The CDR3 DNA reads as TGTGCCAGCAGCTTAACTAGCGGGAGCACAGATACGCAGTATTTT.

V gene TRBV29-1 combines with J gene TRBJ1-6; 9 bases agree with TRBD1. Germline V gene sequence: CDR1 SQVTM, CDR2 ANQGSEA. The CDR3 consists of 13 residues. V gave up 6 bases and J gave up 7 bases; unmatched junction bases: 4. CDR3: CSVATGGNSPLHF. The CDR3 bases are TGCAGCGTCGCGACAGGGGGGAATTCACCCCTCCACTTT.

The gene calls are TRBV28 and TRBJ2-7; 8 bases are a match to TRBD1. Per germline, CDR1 MDHEN and CDR2 SYDVKM. V trimming: 5 bases; J trimming: 9 bases; junction bases outside the gene matches: 12. CDR3 length: 14 amino acids. The CDR3 loop is CASSPGQVMGGQYF. In nucleotides, the CDR3 is TGTGCCAGCAGTCCGGGACAGGTTATGGGCGGGCAGTACTTC.

V and J are TRBV9 and TRBJ2-5, with a tentative D call TRBD2 (6 bases). Trimming took 3 bases from V and 5 from J, leaving 11 bases between them. Germline loops: CDR1 SGDLS, CDR2 YYNGEE. The CDR3 spans 13 residues. The CDR3 coding sequence is TGTGCCAGCAGCGCGACTAGTTGGGAGACCCAGTACTTC. It codes for CASSATSWETQYF.

V usage is TRBV7-8 and J usage is TRBJ1-2, with TRBD1 identical over 9 bases. The trim removed 1 base at V and 7 bases at J, leaving 7 bases unmatched. Per the germline V gene, CDR1 is SGHVS and CDR2 is FQNEAQ. This CDR3 contains 15 residues. The CDR3 loop reads CASSLEGQGIGGYTF. The CDR3 nucleotides read TGTGCCAGCAGCTTAGAGGGACAGGGAATAGGTGGCTACACCTTC. Full variable domain (outside the CDR3, taken from reference TRBV7-8 and TRBJ1-2): GAGVSQSPRYKVAKRGQDVALRCDPISGHVSLFWYQQALGQGPEFLTYFQNEAQLDKSGLPSDRFFAERPEGSVSTLKIQRTQQEDSAVYLCASSLEGQGIGGYTFGSGTRLTVV.

Details on this clone: Other DNA sequences in the same sample also yield this CDR3. The V and J genes are TRBV28 and TRBJ1-5; D unresolved. The CDR3 has 12 residues. Trimming pared 3 bases from V and 6 bases from J, leaving 6 bases between. Per germline, CDR1 MDHEN and CDR2 SYDVKM. CDR3 region: CASSFSGQPQHF. CDR3 nucleotide sequence: TGTGCCAGCAGTTTTTCCGGTCAGCCCCAGCATTTT.

This chain links TRBV18 with TRBJ2-7, with a possible D match to TRBD1 (6 bases). With 0 bases removed from V and 7 bases from J, the gap between germline ends came to 13 bases. CDR1 KGHSH and CDR2 LQKENI come from the germline V gene. The CDR3 extends over 14 amino acids. CDR3 bases: TGTGCCAGCTCACCACCAGGACAGTCTCGTGAGCAGTACTTC. The encoded protein is CASSPPGQSREQYF.

The V and J genes are TRBV20-1 and TRBJ2-7; D is ambiguous. The V gene lost 6 bases and the J gene lost 6 bases, with 12 bases spanning the gap. The CDR3 covers 11 residues. Germline CDR1 is DFQATT and CDR2 is SNEGSKA (reference sequence). CDR3 region: CSARSWSEQYF. CDR3 nucleotides: TGCAGTGCCCGAAGCTGGAGCGAGCAGTACTTC.

This chain connects TRBV5-8 to TRBJ2-2; D is unclear. The CDR3 consists of 13 residues. CDR1 is SGHTS and CDR2 is YDEGEE in the germline V gene. V shed 1 base and J shed 7 bases, with 8 bases lying between them. CDR3 sequence reads: CASSLLTSGELFF. The DNA of the CDR3 is TGTGCCAGCAGCTTGTTGACAAGCGGGGAGCTGTTTTTT.

The chain is built from TRBV7-8 and TRBJ2-1; a weak D match, TRBD1 (6 bases). CDR1 is SGHVS, CDR2 FQNEAQ, per germline. The V and J ends lost 5 bases and 10 bases respectively, with 15 bases between them. This CDR3 is built from 13 residues. The CDR3 bases are TGTGCCAGCAGCCGCCCGGTCCAGGGGGAGCAGTTCTTC. It is translated as CASSRPVQGEQFF.

This clone was picked up one time. The chain employs TRBV28 and TRBJ2-7; perhaps TRBD2 as D (6 bases). Germline-derived CDR1 and CDR2 are MDHEN and SYDVKM. V was clipped by 7 bases and J by 0 bases, with 13 bases between them. The CDR3 loop spans 14 amino acids. The CDR3 region is CASTASESSYEQYF. The DNA of the CDR3 is TGTGCCAGCACAGCTAGCGAAAGCTCCTACGAGCAGTACTTC.

The chain has TRBV9 and TRBJ1-6, with D unclear. With 3 bases removed from V and 7 bases from J, the gap between germline ends came to 14 bases. CDR1 SGDLS and CDR2 YYNGEE come from the germline V gene. This CDR3 region has 15 residues. CDR3 in amino acids: CASSATGLDNSPLHF. For the CDR3, the DNA is TGTGCCAGCAGCGCAACCGGACTTGACAATTCACCCCTCCACTTT.

This rearrangement joins TRBV7-2 to TRBJ1-1; D possibly corresponds to TRBD1 (5 bases). There are 14 residues in the CDR3. V was shortened by 2 bases and J by 4 bases, with 11 bases between the two germline ends. Germline CDR1 and CDR2: SGHTA and FQGNSA. CDR3 nucleotides: TGTGCCAGCAGCTTAATTCAGGGTAGCACTGAAGCTTTCTTT. Protein product: CASSLIQGSTEAFF.

This chain connects TRBV2 to TRBJ1-6; the D gene is possibly TRBD1 (6 bases). This CDR3 comprises 15 residues. V lost 3 bases and J 6 bases, leaving 12 bases between the germline ends. CDR1 is SNHLY and CDR2 is FYNNEI in the germline V gene. The DNA for the CDR3 is TGTGCCAGCAGTGATAAGGACAGACTTAATTCACCCCTCCACTTT. This sequence encodes CASSDKDRLNSPLHF.

The chain carries TRBV7-2 and TRBJ1-6; D is ambiguous. This CDR3 spans 16 amino acids. The ends were cut back, 5 bases at V and 3 bases at J, with 14 bases in the middle. Germline values: CDR1 SGHTA, CDR2 FQGNSA. As DNA, the CDR3 is TGTGCCAGCAGCCCAGGATCGACCCACTATAATTCACCCCTCCACTTT. Translated, it gives CASSPGSTHYNSPLHF.

This chain uses TRBV30 with TRBJ1-2; 9 bases match TRBD1. Per the germline V gene, CDR1 is GTSNPN and CDR2 is SVGIG (reference sequence). Trimming removed 7 bases from V and 4 bases from J; junction bases left unmatched: 4. This CDR3 is 12 amino acids long. The CDR3 sequence is CAFTGGSYGYTF. For the CDR3, the DNA is TGTGCCTTTACAGGGGGCAGCTATGGCTACACCTTC.

V is TRBV7-9 and J is TRBJ2-7; D gene ambiguous. Trimming took 2 bases from V and 6 from J, leaving 8 bases between them. The CDR3 is 12 amino acids. Germline CDR1 and CDR2: SEHNR and FQNEAQ (reference sequence). In nucleotides, the CDR3 is TGTGCCAGCAGCTTAAGCACCACCGAGCAGTACTTC. Its translation is CASSLSTTEQYF.

This clone has a single count. This chain links TRBV4-2 with TRBJ1-6; 8 bases fit TRBD1. V shed 0 bases, J shed 8 bases, and the junction held 12 bases outside the gene matches. Germline V gene sequence: CDR1 LGHNA, CDR2 YNFKEQ. The CDR3 consists of 18 residues. The CDR3 DNA sequence: TGTGCCAGCAGCCAAGATAGCGGACAGGGATATAGTGATTCACCCCTCCACTTT. Its translation: CASSQDSGQGYSDSPLHF.

The chain couples TRBV10-3 to TRBJ1-2; 9 bases agree with TRBD1. With 7 bases clipped from V and 7 bases from J, the junction kept 7 bases outside the gene matches. Germline values: CDR1 ENHRY, CDR2 SYGVKD. This CDR3 comprises 13 residues. The CDR3 loop reads CAITPDRGGGYTF. CDR3 in DNA: TGTGCCATCACCCCGGACAGGGGTGGTGGCTACACCTTC.

The chain joins TRBV5-1 to TRBJ2-1; tentative D call: TRBD2 (5 bases). The germline V and J ends were trimmed by 6 bases and 4 bases, with 17 bases remaining between them. The length of the CDR3 is 15 residues. From germline, CDR1 is SGHRS and CDR2 YFSETQ. CDR3 amino acids: CASTRVAIDYNEQFF. The CDR3 DNA sequence: TGCGCCAGCACCCGGGTAGCGATAGATTACAATGAGCAGTTCTTC. The whole variable domain, remainder taken from reference TRBV5-1 and TRBJ2-1, is KAGVTQTPRYLIKTRGQQVTLSCSPISGHRSVSWYQQTPGQGLQFLFEYFSETQRNKGNFPGRFSGRQFSNSRSEMNVSTLELGDSALYLCASTRVAIDYNEQFFGPGTRLTVL.

This rearrangement joins TRBV29-1 to TRBJ2-2; tentatively, D is TRBD1 (5 bases). The CDR3 sequence is 13 residues long. Trimming left V 4 bases short and J 0 bases short, with 6 bases between. Germline CDR1 reads SQVTM; CDR2 reads ANQGSEA. CDR3 residues: CSVGQSNTGELFF. Written as DNA, the CDR3 is TGCAGCGTTGGACAGTCGAACACCGGGGAGCTGTTTTTT.

This clone was counted once. This chain links TRBV24-1 with TRBJ2-5; perhaps TRBD1 as D (6 bases). Looked up from germline, CDR1 is KGHDR and CDR2 is SFDVKD. Trimming shortened V by 0 bases and J by 3 bases, and 13 bases separated the two germline ends. The CDR3 is 16 residues long. The CDR3 reads CATSDLGGLGKETQYF. The CDR3 DNA follows: TGTGCCACCAGTGATTTGGGGGGCCTAGGAAAAGAGACCCAGTACTTC.